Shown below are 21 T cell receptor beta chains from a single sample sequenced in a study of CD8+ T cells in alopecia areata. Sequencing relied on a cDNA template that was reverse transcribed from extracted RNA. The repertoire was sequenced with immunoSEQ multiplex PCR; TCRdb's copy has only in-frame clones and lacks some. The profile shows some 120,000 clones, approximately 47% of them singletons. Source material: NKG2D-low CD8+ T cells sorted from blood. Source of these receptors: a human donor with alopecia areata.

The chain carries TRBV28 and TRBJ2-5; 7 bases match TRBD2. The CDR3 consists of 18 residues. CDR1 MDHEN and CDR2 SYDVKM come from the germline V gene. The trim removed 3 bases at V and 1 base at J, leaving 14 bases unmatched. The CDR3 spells CASSFGTDGLDLQETQYF. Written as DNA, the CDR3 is TGTGCCAGCAGTTTTGGTACGGACGGACTAGACCTCCAAGAGACCCAGTACTTC.

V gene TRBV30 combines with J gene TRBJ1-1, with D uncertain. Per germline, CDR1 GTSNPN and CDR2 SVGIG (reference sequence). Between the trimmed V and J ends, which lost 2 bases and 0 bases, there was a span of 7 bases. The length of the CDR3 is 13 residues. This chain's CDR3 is CAWSLEVNTEAFF. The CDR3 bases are TGTGCCTGGAGTCTCGAGGTGAACACTGAAGCTTTCTTT.

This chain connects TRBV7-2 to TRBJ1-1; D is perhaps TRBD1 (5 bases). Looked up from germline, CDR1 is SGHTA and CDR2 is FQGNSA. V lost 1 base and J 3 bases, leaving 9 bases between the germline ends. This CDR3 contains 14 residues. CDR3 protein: CASSLGGGDTEAFF. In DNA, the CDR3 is TGTGCCAGCAGCTTAGGCGGGGGTGACACTGAAGCTTTCTTT.

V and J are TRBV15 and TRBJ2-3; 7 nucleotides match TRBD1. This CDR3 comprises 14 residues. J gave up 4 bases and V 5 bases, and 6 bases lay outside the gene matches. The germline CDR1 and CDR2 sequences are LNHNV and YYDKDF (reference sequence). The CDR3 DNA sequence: TGTGCCACCAGCCAAAGGGGGCGTGCAGATACGCAGTATTTT. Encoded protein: CATSQRGRADTQYF.

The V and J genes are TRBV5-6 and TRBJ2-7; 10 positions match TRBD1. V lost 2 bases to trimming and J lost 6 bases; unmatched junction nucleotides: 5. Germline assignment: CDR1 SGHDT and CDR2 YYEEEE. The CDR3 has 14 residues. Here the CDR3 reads CASSFDRGPGEQYF. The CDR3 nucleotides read TGTGCCAGCAGCTTCGACAGGGGGCCAGGCGAGCAGTACTTC.

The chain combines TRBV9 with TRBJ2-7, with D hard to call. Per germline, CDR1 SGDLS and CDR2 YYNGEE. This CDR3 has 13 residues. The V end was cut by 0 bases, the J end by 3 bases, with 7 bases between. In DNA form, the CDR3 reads TGTGCCAGCAGCGTAGAGGCAGGCTACGAGCAGTACTTC. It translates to CASSVEAGYEQYF.

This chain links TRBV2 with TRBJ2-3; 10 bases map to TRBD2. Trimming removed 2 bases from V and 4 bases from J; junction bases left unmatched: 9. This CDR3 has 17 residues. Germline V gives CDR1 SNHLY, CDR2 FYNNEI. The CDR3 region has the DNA TGTGCCAGCAGTGAAAGGCTGTCTAGCGGGAGTCCAGATACGCAGTATTTT. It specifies CASSERLSSGSPDTQYF. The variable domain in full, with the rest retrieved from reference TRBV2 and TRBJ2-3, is EPEVTQTPSHQVTQMGQEVILRCVPISNHLYFYWYRQILGQKVEFLVSFYNNEISEKSEIFDDQFSVERPDGSNFTLKIRSTKLEDSAMYFCASSERLSSGSPDTQYFGPGTRLTVL.

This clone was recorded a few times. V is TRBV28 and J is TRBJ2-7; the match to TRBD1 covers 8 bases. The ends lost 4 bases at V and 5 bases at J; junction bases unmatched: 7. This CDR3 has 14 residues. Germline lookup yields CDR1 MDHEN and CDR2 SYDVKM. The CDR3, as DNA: TGTGCCAGCAGTTCCCCGGGACAGGAGGACGAGCAGTACTTC. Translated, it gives CASSSPGQEDEQYF.

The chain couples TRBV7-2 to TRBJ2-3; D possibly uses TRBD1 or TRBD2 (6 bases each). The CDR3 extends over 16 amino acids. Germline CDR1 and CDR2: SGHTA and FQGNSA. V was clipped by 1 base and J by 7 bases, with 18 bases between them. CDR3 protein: CASSLGGAPGTNTQYF. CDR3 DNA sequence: TGTGCCAGCAGCTTAGGGGGGGCCCCAGGGACAAATACGCAGTATTTT. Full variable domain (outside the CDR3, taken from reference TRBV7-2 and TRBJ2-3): GAGVSQSPSNKVTEKGKDVELRCDPISGHTALYWYRQSLGQGLEFLIYFQGNSAPDKSGLPSDRFSAERTGGSVSTLTIQRTQQEDSAVYLCASSLGGAPGTNTQYFGPGTRLTVL.

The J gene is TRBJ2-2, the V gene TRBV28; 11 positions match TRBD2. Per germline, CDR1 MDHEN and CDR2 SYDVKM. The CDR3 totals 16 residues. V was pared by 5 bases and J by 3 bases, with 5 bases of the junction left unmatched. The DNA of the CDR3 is TGTGCCAGCAGTGTGACGGGACTAGCGGACACCGGGGAGCTGTTTTTT. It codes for CASSVTGLADTGELFF.

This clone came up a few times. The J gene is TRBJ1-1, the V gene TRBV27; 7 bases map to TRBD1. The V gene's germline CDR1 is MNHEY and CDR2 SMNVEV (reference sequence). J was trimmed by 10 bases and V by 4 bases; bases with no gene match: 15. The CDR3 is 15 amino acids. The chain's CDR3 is CASSWGSGQGVAAFF. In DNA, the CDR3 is TGTGCCAGCAGTTGGGGGTCGGGTCAGGGGGTTGCAGCTTTCTTT.

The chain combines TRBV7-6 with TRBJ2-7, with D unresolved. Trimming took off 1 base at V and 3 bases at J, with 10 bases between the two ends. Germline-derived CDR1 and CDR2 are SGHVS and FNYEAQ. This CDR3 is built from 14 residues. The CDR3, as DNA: TGTGCCAGCAGCTTAGGGAGTATGAGCTACGAGCAGTACTTC. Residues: CASSLGSMSYEQYF.

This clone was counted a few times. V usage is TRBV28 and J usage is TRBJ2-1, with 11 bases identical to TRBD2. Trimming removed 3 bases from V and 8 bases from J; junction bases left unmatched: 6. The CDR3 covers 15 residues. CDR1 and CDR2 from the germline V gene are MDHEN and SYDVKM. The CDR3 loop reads CASSFSGRALDEQFF. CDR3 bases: TGTGCCAGCAGTTTTAGCGGGAGGGCCTTGGATGAGCAGTTCTTC.

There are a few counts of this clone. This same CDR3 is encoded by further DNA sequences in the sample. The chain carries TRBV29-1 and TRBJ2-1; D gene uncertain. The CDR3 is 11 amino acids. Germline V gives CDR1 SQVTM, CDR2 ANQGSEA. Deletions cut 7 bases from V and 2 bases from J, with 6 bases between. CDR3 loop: CSADTYNEQFF. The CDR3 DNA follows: TGCAGCGCTGACACCTACAATGAGCAGTTCTTC.

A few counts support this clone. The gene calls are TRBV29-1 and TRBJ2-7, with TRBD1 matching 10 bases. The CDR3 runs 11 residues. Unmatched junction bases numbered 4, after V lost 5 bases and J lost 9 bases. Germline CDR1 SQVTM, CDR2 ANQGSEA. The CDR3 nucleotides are TGCAGCGTTATGACAGGGGGCTGGCAGTACTTC. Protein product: CSVMTGGWQYF.

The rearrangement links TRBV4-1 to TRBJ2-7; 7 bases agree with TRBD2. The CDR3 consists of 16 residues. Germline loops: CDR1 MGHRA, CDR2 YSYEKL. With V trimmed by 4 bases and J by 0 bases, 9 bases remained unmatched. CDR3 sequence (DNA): TGCGCCAGCAGCCCGGAGGACGGGAGGAGCTCCTACGAGCAGTACTTC. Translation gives CASSPEDGRSSYEQYF.

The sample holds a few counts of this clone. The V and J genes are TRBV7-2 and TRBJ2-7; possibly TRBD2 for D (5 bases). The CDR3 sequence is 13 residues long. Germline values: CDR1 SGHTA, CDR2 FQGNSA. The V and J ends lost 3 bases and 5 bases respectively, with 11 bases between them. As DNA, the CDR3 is TGTGCCAGCAGCTTGACCGGGAACCACGAGCAGTACTTC. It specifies CASSLTGNHEQYF.

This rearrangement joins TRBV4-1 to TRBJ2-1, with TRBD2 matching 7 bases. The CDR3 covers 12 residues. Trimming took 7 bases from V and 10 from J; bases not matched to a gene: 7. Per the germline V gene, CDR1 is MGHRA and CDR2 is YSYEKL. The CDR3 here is CASISGGGEQFF. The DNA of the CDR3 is TGCGCCAGCATCTCGGGAGGAGGAGAGCAGTTCTTC.

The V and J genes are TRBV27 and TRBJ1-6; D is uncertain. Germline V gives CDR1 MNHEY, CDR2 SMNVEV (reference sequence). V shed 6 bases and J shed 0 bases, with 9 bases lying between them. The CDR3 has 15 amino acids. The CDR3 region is CASRPRSSYNSPLHF. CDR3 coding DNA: TGTGCCAGCAGGCCCAGGAGCTCCTATAATTCACCCCTCCACTTT.

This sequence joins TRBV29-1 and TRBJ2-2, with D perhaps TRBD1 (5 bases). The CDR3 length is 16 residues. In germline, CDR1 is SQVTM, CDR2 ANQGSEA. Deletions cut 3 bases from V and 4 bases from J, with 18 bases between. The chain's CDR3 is CSVERQTQGGTGELFF. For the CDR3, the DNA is TGCAGCGTTGAGCGCCAAACGCAGGGTGGCACCGGGGAGCTGTTTTTT.

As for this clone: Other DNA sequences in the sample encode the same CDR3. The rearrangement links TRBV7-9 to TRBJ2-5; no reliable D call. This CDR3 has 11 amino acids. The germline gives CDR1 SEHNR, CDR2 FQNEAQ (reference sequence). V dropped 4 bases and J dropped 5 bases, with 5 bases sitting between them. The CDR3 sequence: CASSSEETQYF. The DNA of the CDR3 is TGTGCCAGCAGCTCCGAGGAGACCCAGTACTTC.